The entry below describes one T cell receptor (beta chain). The antigen is not known. Pre-culture CD4+ samples were sequenced deeply, targeting 150,000 to 250,000 T cell genomes. This table comes from immunoSEQ multiplex PCR, and its TCRdb copy is limited to in-frame clones, with some not included. The table has around 100,000 clones, almost 95% seen once. The sample originates from a study of T cell repertoires and HLA-DP antigens. Study background: Alloreactive CD4+ T cells targeted HLA-DP on transduced HeLa.

CDR1 and CDR2 (germline): SGHRS, YFSETQ. The CDR3 sequence is 15 residues long. Trimming at V came to 6 bases and at J to 4 bases, leaving 9 bases not matched to a gene. Untouched CD4+ T cells were bead-isolated at around 98% purity. The sample comprised CD4+ T cells from PBMCs. This TCR came from a young woman in good health and CMV-seronegative. The chain is built from TRBV5-1 and TRBJ2-3, with 9 bases matching TRBD2. CDR3 loop: CASKRAGGAADTQYF. The CDR3 bases are TGCGCCAGCAAACGAGCGGGGGGCGCGGCAGATACGCAGTATTTT.